Listed here are 14 T cell receptor beta chains from one sample, sequenced in a study of T-cell reconstitution after alpha-beta-depleted transplantation in children. This sample's TCRbeta library carried unique molecular identifier barcodes. TCRdb called the PCR reads again in MiXCR, with one record for every CDR3 protein. The sample lists about 540,000 distinct CDR3 sequences; around 17% were seen once. The specimen was PBMCs from the stem cell graft donor, collected from the stem cell graft. These receptors were taken from a human donor who donated a stem cell graft to a child with acute lymphoblastic leukemia.

This chain uses TRBV5-1 with TRBJ2-5; 12 bases agree with TRBD2. Germline trimming cut 6 bases from V and 2 bases from J; bases unmatched to any gene: 5. Germline lookup yields CDR1 SGHRS and CDR2 YFSETQ. The length of the CDR3 is 15 residues. DNA for the CDR3: TGCGCCAGCACCACGGGACTAGCGGGTCAAGAGACCCAGTACTTC. Its protein is CASTTGLAGQETQYF.

This chain joins TRBV2 and TRBJ2-7; 9 nucleotides line up with TRBD2. The CDR3 is 15 amino acids. Trimming cost V 6 bases and J 0 bases; bases outside gene matches: 6. Germline loops: CDR1 SNHLY, CDR2 FYNNEI. DNA of the CDR3: TGTGCCAGCAGCGCTAGCGGGATGAGCTCCTACGAGCAGTACTTC. The encoded protein is CASSASGMSSYEQYF.

This sequence joins TRBV6-1 and TRBJ2-7; D may match TRBD1 or TRBD2 (6 bases each). The ends were cut back, 1 base at V and 5 bases at J, with 15 bases in the middle. CDR1 is MNHNS, CDR2 SASEGT, per germline. The CDR3 spans 15 residues. CDR3 nucleotides: TGTGCCAGCAGTGAAGAAGGGGGAGGTATCGACGAGCAGTACTTC. Translated, it gives CASSEEGGGIDEQYF.

Only a few counts were recorded for this clonotype. The chain couples TRBV12-3 or TRBV12-4 to TRBJ2-1; TRBD2 aligns across 8 bases. The CDR3 has 12 amino acids. With 6 bases clipped from V and 9 bases from J, the junction kept 4 bases outside the gene matches. The CDR3 is CASSPAGVEQFF. CDR3 nucleotides: TGTGCCAGCAGCCCAGCGGGAGTTGAGCAGTTCTTC.

V gene TRBV2 combines with J gene TRBJ2-1, with D unresolved. The CDR3 contains 15 residues. CDR1 and CDR2 from the germline V gene are SNHLY and FYNNEI. Trimming took 1 base from V and 4 from J, leaving 11 bases between them. The CDR3 here is CASSEERPPYNEQFF. Here the CDR3 DNA reads TGTGCCAGCAGTGAAGAGCGACCCCCGTACAATGAGCAGTTCTTC.

The chain carries TRBV12-3 or TRBV12-4 and TRBJ2-7, with 9 bases that match TRBD1. The CDR3 extends over 15 amino acids. With V trimmed by 4 bases and J by 2 bases, 6 bases remained unmatched. The CDR3 region is CASSYPGQGTYEQYF. The CDR3 region has the DNA TGTGCCAGCAGTTACCCGGGACAGGGAACCTACGAGCAGTACTTC.

A note on this clonotype: The CDR3 end shows no conserved phenylalanine or tryptophan, and so a read error is likely. It is unclear where the CDR3 begins or ends on the DNA, so no DNA is shown, and the CDR3 is as TCRdb lists it. CDR3 in amino acids: CSVEDGTGVIL. The chain recombines TRBV29-1 with TRBJ1-1; the table's TRBD1 call for D was not verified on the DNA. The CDR3 spans 11 residues, counting both ends. Germline-derived CDR1 and CDR2 are SQVTM and ANQGSEA.

V and J are TRBV20-1 and TRBJ1-1; D gene ambiguous. Germline assignment: CDR1 DFQATT and CDR2 SNEGSKA (reference sequence). Trimming took off 5 bases at V and 11 bases at J, with 21 bases between the two ends. The CDR3 covers 13 residues. DNA for the CDR3: TGCAGTGCTGACGGGGAGCTAAGTAGTGACGCTTTCTTT. It encodes CSADGELSSDAFF.

This clonotype was seen more than once but under ten times. In nucleotides, the CDR3 is TGTGCCAGCAGCCACGGACAGACGTACAATGAGCAGTTCTTC. Its translation is CASSHGQTYNEQFF. The chain is built from TRBV6-1 and TRBJ2-1, with D perhaps matching TRBD1 (6 bases). The CDR3 extends over 14 amino acids. Germline assignment: CDR1 MNHNS and CDR2 SASEGT. The V end lost 6 bases, the J end lost 4 bases, and 13 bases lay between the germline ends.

In this sample, this clonotype turned up a few times. V and J are TRBV6-6 and TRBJ2-7; D gene ambiguous. The CDR3 is made up of 12 amino acids. Per the germline V gene, CDR1 is MNHNY and CDR2 is SVGAGI (reference sequence). V lost 4 bases and J lost 2, with 6 bases in between. The CDR3 nucleotides are TGTGCCAGCAGTTTTGTGGCCTACGAGCAGTACTTC. Translation gives CASSFVAYEQYF.

This clonotype has more than one count but fewer than ten. This chain uses TRBV5-6 with TRBJ2-5; D is possibly TRBD1 (5 bases). CDR3 length: 14 amino acids. V shed 2 bases and J shed 4 bases, with 12 bases lying between them. Germline V gives CDR1 SGHDT, CDR2 YYEEEE. CDR3 amino acids: CASSFQGKGETQYF. CDR3 in DNA: TGTGCCAGCAGCTTCCAGGGAAAGGGAGAGACCCAGTACTTC.

V usage is TRBV15 and J usage is TRBJ2-7, with 8 bases fitting TRBD1. There are 14 residues in the CDR3. Germline assignment: CDR1 LNHNV and CDR2 YYDKDF (reference sequence). V dropped 5 bases and J dropped 7; count of bases not matched to a gene: 10. In nucleotides, the CDR3 is TGTGCCACCAGCTTTTGGACAGGGAGCGGAGAGCAGTACTTC. Its protein is CATSFWTGSGEQYF.

This clonotype was seen a few times. The V call is TRBV5-1, the J call TRBJ2-7, with TRBD2 matching 14 bases. Germline CDR1 and CDR2: SGHRS and YFSETQ. J lost 6 bases, V lost 4 bases, and 9 bases had no gene match. This CDR3 spans 16 amino acids. The CDR3 DNA reads TGCGCCAGCAGCGAGGGGACTAGCGGGAGAGGATCCGAGCAGTACTTC. Protein product: CASSEGTSGRGSEQYF.

This clonotype was observed a few times. The chain uses TRBV9 and TRBJ2-1, with TRBD1 matching over 7 bases. The CDR3 runs 15 residues. Germline loops: CDR1 SGDLS, CDR2 YYNGEE. V was pared by 4 bases and J by 4 bases, with 8 bases of the junction left unmatched. The chain's CDR3 is CASSPTSGQYNEQFF. As DNA, the CDR3 is TGTGCCAGCAGCCCTACCTCGGGACAGTACAATGAGCAGTTCTTC.